This note documents a single TCR beta chain sequence. Trimming removed 2 bases from V and 7 bases from J, with 6 bases in between. The length of the CDR3 is 13 residues. CDR1 and CDR2 (germline): KGHSH, LQKENI. The record originates from a study of control samples from healthy donors and cancer patients. TCRdb keeps only in-frame clones here, not all; method: immunoSEQ multiplex PCR. Among tens of thousands of clones, roughly 83% were seen once, and the ten largest hold 30% to 40%. The source is a man aged 65 to 85 with lung cancer. The chain combines TRBV18 with TRBJ1-6; D is possibly TRBD1 (6 bases). The sequenced material came from PBMCs. CDR3 in DNA: TGTGCCAGCTCACCAGGACAGAATTCACCCCTCCACTTT. Translated: CASSPGQNSPLHF.